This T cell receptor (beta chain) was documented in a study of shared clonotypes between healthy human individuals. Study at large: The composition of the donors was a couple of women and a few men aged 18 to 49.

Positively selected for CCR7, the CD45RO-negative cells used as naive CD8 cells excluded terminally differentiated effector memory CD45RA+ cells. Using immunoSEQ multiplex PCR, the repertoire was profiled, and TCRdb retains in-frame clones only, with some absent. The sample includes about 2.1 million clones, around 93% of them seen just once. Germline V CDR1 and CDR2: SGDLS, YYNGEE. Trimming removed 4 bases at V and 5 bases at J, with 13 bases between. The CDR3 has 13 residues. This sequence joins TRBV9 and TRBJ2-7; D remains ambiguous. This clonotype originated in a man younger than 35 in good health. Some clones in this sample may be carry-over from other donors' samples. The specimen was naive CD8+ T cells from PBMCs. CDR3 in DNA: TGTGCCAGCAGCCCCCGTCTCGGGCACGAGCAGTACTTC. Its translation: CASSPRLGHEQYF.